A single sample is the source of the 10 T cell receptor beta chains below, sequenced in a study of blood T cell repertoires in COVID-19. Produced via immunoSEQ multiplex PCR; TCRdb's table is partial and in-frame only. The sample holds more than 200,000 clones, 85% to 90% seen once. Sequences were obtained from peripheral blood. All receptors derive from a woman in her fifties or sixties with COVID-19, enrolled during active disease.

V gene TRBV5-1 combines with J gene TRBJ2-3; 9 bases fit TRBD2. V trimming: 3 bases; J trimming: 12 bases; junction bases outside the gene matches: 8. The CDR3 totals 13 residues. The germline gives CDR1 SGHRS, CDR2 YFSETQ. CDR3 residues: CASSSEGLASQYF. CDR3 DNA: TGCGCCAGCAGCTCGGAGGGACTAGCTTCCCAGTATTTT.

There are a few counts of this clone. The chain recombines TRBV4-3 with TRBJ1-1; D perhaps matches TRBD1 (5 bases). The length of the CDR3 is 13 residues. Germline V gene sequence: CDR1 LGHNA, CDR2 YSLEER. The germline V and J ends were trimmed by 3 bases and 1 base, with 6 bases remaining between them. The CDR3 is CASSQTANTEAFF. CDR3 DNA sequence: TGCGCCAGCAGCCAGACAGCGAACACTGAAGCTTTCTTT.

V usage is TRBV19 and J usage is TRBJ2-5; 8 bases match TRBD2. The germline CDR1 and CDR2 sequences are LNHDA and SQIVND (reference sequence). V lost 5 bases, J lost 2 bases, and 4 bases stayed unmatched. This CDR3 contains 14 residues. This chain's CDR3 is CASSLRGGQETQYF. The CDR3 DNA reads TGTGCCAGTAGTTTACGGGGGGGACAAGAGACCCAGTACTTC.

The chain links TRBV7-3 to TRBJ1-3, with D maybe TRBD1 (6 bases). There are 16 residues in the CDR3. Trimming cost V 1 base and J 4 bases, with 14 bases left between them. Germline V gene lookup returns CDR1 SGHTA and CDR2 FQGTGA. The CDR3 DNA is TGTGCCAGCAGCTTAAGACCTACAGGGTCGGGAAACACCATATATTTT. Protein: CASSLRPTGSGNTIYF.

The chain employs TRBV4-1 and TRBJ1-5, with unresolved D. CDR3 size: 13 residues. Germline CDR1 is MGHRA and CDR2 is YSYEKL. Trimming removed 1 base from V and 4 bases from J, with 5 bases in between. CDR3 in DNA: TGCGCCAGCAGCCAAGGGCCAAATCAGCCCCAGCATTTT. This translates into CASSQGPNQPQHF.

The chain recombines TRBV5-4 with TRBJ2-2; 10 bases are a match to TRBD1. V shed 3 bases and J 4 bases; nucleotides not matched to a gene: 6. Looked up from germline, CDR1 is SGHNT and CDR2 is YYREEE (reference sequence). The CDR3 length is 16 residues. The CDR3 region is CASSSGQGSVTGELFF. The CDR3 DNA is TGTGCCAGCAGCTCGGGACAGGGGTCCGTCACCGGGGAGCTGTTTTTT.

V and J are TRBV10-3 and TRBJ1-2, with 11 bases lining up with TRBD1. The CDR3 spans 16 residues. Germline V gene lookup returns CDR1 ENHRY and CDR2 SYGVKD. Germline trimming cut 2 bases from V and 8 bases from J; bases unmatched to any gene: 10. CDR3 DNA sequence: TGTGCCATCAGTGAGGCTCCTGGACAGGGGGCGGAGGGCTACACCTTC. This gives the protein CAISEAPGQGAEGYTF.

The CDR3 loop is CASRDVRGGTHYGYTF. DNA of the CDR3: TGCGCCAGCAGAGACGTACGTGGAGGCACCCACTATGGCTACACCTTC. V usage is TRBV10-2 and J usage is TRBJ1-2; D unclear. Germline loops: CDR1 WSHSY, CDR2 SAAADI. The CDR3 runs 16 residues. V was trimmed by 6 bases and J by 3 bases, leaving 20 bases between them.

This clone was seen a single time. This chain joins TRBV7-2 and TRBJ2-3; the match to TRBD2 covers 8 bases. V lost 4 bases to trimming and J lost 4 bases; unmatched junction nucleotides: 7. Germline loops: CDR1 SGHTA, CDR2 FQGNSA. The CDR3 consists of 15 residues. In DNA, the CDR3 is TGTGCCAGCAGCTCCACGGGGGGGCCGGCAGATACGCAGTATTTT. Its translation: CASSSTGGPADTQYF.

This clone appeared a few times. V and J are TRBV27 and TRBJ2-1, with 9 bases identical to TRBD2. The CDR3 has 14 residues. Per the germline V gene, CDR1 is MNHEY and CDR2 is SMNVEV (reference sequence). The V segment lost 6 bases and the J segment 4 bases; nucleotides outside the gene matches: 4. CDR3 sequence (DNA): TGTGCCAGCAGAGGCGGGGGGGCATACAATGAGCAGTTCTTC. Translation: CASRGGGAYNEQFF.